This TCR beta chain was observed in a study of beta chain features in type 1 diabetes. Expressed TCRB transcripts were sequenced because the isolated RNA had all been reverse transcribed beforehand. Profiled with immunoSEQ multiplex PCR; TCRdb holds only in-frame clones, not every one. This table has about 350,000 clones, roughly 21% appearing once. Material for sequencing was naive CD4+ T cells from blood. This clonotype was sampled from a woman aged 18-29 years in good health.

The CDR3 region is CSVPRTGGRTDTQYF. CDR3 in DNA: TGCAGCGTCCCGCGGACAGGGGGCCGCACAGATACGCAGTATTTT. The V and J genes are TRBV29-1 and TRBJ2-3; 11 bases agree with TRBD1. This CDR3 region has 15 residues. V lost 6 bases and J lost 1; bases outside the gene matches: 6. CDR1 and CDR2 from the germline V gene are SQVTM and ANQGSEA.